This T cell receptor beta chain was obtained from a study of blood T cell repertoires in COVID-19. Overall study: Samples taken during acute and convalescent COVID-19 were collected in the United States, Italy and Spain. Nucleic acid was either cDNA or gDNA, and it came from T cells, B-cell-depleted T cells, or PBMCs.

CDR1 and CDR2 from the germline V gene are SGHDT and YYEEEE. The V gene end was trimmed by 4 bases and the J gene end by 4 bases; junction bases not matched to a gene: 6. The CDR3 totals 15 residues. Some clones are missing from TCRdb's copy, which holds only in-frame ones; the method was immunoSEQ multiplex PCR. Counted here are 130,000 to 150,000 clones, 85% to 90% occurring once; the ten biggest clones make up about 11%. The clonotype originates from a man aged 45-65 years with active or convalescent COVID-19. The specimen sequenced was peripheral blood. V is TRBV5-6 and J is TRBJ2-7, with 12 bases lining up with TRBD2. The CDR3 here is CASSETSGSLYEQYF. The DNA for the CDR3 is TGTGCCAGCAGCGAGACTAGCGGGAGTCTTTACGAGCAGTACTTC.